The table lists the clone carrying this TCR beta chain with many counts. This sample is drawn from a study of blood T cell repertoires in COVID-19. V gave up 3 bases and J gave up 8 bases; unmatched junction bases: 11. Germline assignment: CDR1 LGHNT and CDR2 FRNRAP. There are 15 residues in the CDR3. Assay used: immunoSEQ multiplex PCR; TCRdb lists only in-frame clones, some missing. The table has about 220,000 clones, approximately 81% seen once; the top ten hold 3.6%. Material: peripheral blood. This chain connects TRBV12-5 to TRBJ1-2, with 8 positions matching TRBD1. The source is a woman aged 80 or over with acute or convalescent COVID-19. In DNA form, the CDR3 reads TGTGCTAGTGGTTTCTCAGGGGGCCGAGTTTACGGCTACACCTTC. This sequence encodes CASGFSGGRVYGYTF.